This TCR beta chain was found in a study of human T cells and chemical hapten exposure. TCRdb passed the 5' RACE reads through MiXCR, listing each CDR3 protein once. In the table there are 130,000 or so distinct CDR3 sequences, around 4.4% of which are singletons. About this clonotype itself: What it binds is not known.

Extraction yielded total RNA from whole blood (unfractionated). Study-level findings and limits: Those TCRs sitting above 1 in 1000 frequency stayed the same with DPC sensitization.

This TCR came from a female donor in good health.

The CDR3 sequence is CASSLLQVDAEAFF. The CDR3 coding sequence is TGCGCCAGCAGCTTGTTGCAGGTGGACGCTGAAGCTTTCTTT. The chain employs TRBV5-1 and TRBJ1-1; D gene unclear. Germline values: CDR1 SGHRS, CDR2 YFSETQ. The length of the CDR3 is 14 residues. Trimming stripped 1 base from V and 6 bases from J, with 13 bases between.